This TCR beta chain originates from a study of Graves' ophthalmopathy and Graves' hyperthyroidism. The table lists this clonotype with a few counts. A volume of 8.5 to 10 ml of fresh peripheral blood supplied the PBMCs. The authors amplified TCR beta CDR3 regions, and they did so from RNA transcripts for repertoire sequencing. The first round was an RT-PCR with HTBI primers, and the second round was a multiplex PCR. TCRdb re-analysed the multiplex PCR reads in MiXCR, keeping a single row per CDR3 protein. The data contain approximately 700,000 distinct CDR3 sequences, approximately 40% of them singletons. The TCR sequence derives from an adult man with Graves' ophthalmopathy. The sequenced sample was peripheral blood.

In nucleotides, the CDR3 is TGCAGTGCTGAGCCGGGACAGGGGTATCACGAGCAGTACTTC. This translates into CSAEPGQGYHEQYF. The chain has TRBV20-1 and TRBJ2-7; 10 bases align to TRBD1. CDR3 length: 14 amino acids. Germline CDR1 reads DFQATT; CDR2 reads SNEGSKA (reference sequence). The trim removed 5 bases at V and 5 bases at J, leaving 9 bases unmatched.